This T cell receptor beta chain stems from a study of T-cell memory formation after mild COVID-19. Study-wide points: CD4+ contracting clones were mainly CM and EM; CD8+ ones, EMRA. Pre-infection memory harbored some responding clones, suggesting cross-reactive memory joined.

V trimming: 4 bases; J trimming: 3 bases; junction bases outside the gene matches: 4. Germline V lookup: CDR1 SGHVS, CDR2 FNYEAQ. CDR3 length: 15 amino acids. MiXCR, applied by TCRdb to the 5' RACE reads, yields one record per CDR3 protein. The profile shows some 250,000 distinct CDR3 sequences, 8% to 10% of them singletons. There are many counts of this clonotype. Its antigen is unidentified. Sequencing used PBMCs or a T cell subset sorted from them (not recorded which). V usage is TRBV7-6 and J usage is TRBJ2-1; 9 nucleotides match TRBD1. The receptor was isolated from a man aged 18 to 29 who had mild COVID-19 (a few samples of this study predate the infection). Cell type and time point are not known. CDR3 coding DNA: TGTGCCAGCAGCTCGACAGGGGGATTCTACAATGAGCAGTTCTTC. Translated: CASSSTGGFYNEQFF.